The 29 T cell receptor beta chains reported below all come from one sample, sequenced in a study of shared clonotypes between healthy human individuals. Measured with immunoSEQ multiplex PCR; TCRdb has only the in-frame clones, and not every one. The profile shows about 1 million clones, around four fifths of them singletons. Sequenced input: memory CD4+ T cells sorted from blood. The sample's subset: CD45RA-negative fraction. The receptors originated from a man aged 18 to 35 in good health.

The rearrangement joins TRBV6-5 to TRBJ2-1; TRBD2 agrees at 13 bases. V lost 6 bases, J lost 7 bases, and 6 bases stayed unmatched. Germline assignment: CDR1 MNHEY and CDR2 SVGAGI. The CDR3 covers 15 residues. CDR3 protein: CASRRTSGGFNEQFF. As DNA, the CDR3 is TGTGCCAGCAGGCGGACTAGCGGGGGTTTTAATGAGCAGTTCTTC.

V gene TRBV15 combines with J gene TRBJ2-2; D may be TRBD1 or TRBD2 (6 bases each). CDR3 size: 15 residues. Germline-derived CDR1 and CDR2 are LNHNV and YYDKDF (reference sequence). V lost 7 bases to trimming and J lost 1 base, with 13 bases between them. The DNA for the CDR3 is TGTGCCACCACCCGGGGGCAGGTGAACACCGGGGAGCTGTTTTTT. This sequence encodes CATTRGQVNTGELFF. The full variable domain, completed using reference TRBV15 and TRBJ2-2, is DAMVIQNPRYQVTQFGKPVTLSCSQTLNHNVMYWYQQKSSQAPKLLFHYYDKDFNNEADTPDNFQSRRPNTSFCFLDIRSPGLGDTAMYLCATTRGQVNTGELFFGEGSRLTVL.

CDR3: CAWSADTANQPQHF. The DNA for the CDR3 is TGTGCCTGGAGTGCCGACACGGCCAATCAGCCCCAGCATTTT. This chain connects TRBV30 to TRBJ1-5; no reliable D call. CDR1 and CDR2 (germline): GTSNPN, SVGIG (reference sequence). V was shortened by 1 base and J by 3 bases, with 10 bases between the two germline ends. The CDR3 length is 14 residues. The variable domain in full, with the rest retrieved from reference TRBV30 and TRBJ1-5, is SQTIHQWPATLVQPVGSPLSLECTVEGTSNPNLYWYRQAAGRGLQLLFYSVGIGQISSEVPQNLSASRPQDRQFILSSKKLLLSDSGFYLCAWSADTANQPQHFGDGTRLSIL.

The J gene is TRBJ2-3, the V gene TRBV9, with D perhaps matching TRBD1 (5 bases). The CDR3 covers 14 residues. Germline V gene sequence: CDR1 SGDLS, CDR2 YYNGEE. With 0 bases removed from V and 4 bases from J, the gap between germline ends came to 9 bases. In DNA, the CDR3 is TGTGCCAGCAGCGTAGCCCAGGGTTCAGATACGCAGTATTTT. Translation: CASSVAQGSDTQYF.

J is TRBJ2-1 and V is TRBV5-6; 12 nucleotides line up with TRBD2. The germline gives CDR1 SGHDT, CDR2 YYEEEE. The CDR3 has 16 residues. The V segment lost 2 bases and the J segment 7 bases; nucleotides outside the gene matches: 7. CDR3 nucleotide sequence: TGTGCCAGCAGCTTAATTTGGACTAGCGGGGCTAATGAGCAGTTCTTC. Amino acid sequence: CASSLIWTSGANEQFF.

This chain uses TRBV10-3 with TRBJ2-5; D may match TRBD1 or TRBD2 (5 bases each). Germline CDR1 ENHRY, CDR2 SYGVKD. Trimming removed 6 bases at V and 3 bases at J, with 14 bases between. CDR3 length: 14 residues. The CDR3, as DNA: TGTGCCATCAGGCCGGGACCGTGGGAAGAGACCCAGTACTTC. This translates into CAIRPGPWEETQYF.

This rearrangement joins TRBV6-1 to TRBJ1-1; 8 nucleotides match TRBD1. Trimming cost V 2 bases and J 8 bases; bases outside gene matches: 1. The CDR3 extends over 12 amino acids. The V gene's germline CDR1 is MNHNS and CDR2 SASEGT. The CDR3, as DNA: TGTGCCAGCAGTGAATGGGACAGGGAAGCTTTCTTT. Translating it yields CASSEWDREAFF.

This clone appeared a single time. The chain couples TRBV27 to TRBJ1-2; a weak D match, TRBD1 (5 bases). From germline, CDR1 is MNHEY and CDR2 SMNVEV (reference sequence). V lost 0 bases to trimming and J lost 4 bases, with 15 bases between them. This CDR3 is built from 16 residues. CDR3: CASSLSAPLTAYGYTF. The CDR3 DNA sequence: TGTGCCAGCAGTTTATCGGCCCCCCTGACAGCCTATGGCTACACCTTC.

The J gene is TRBJ2-1, the V gene TRBV6-1; 7 bases map to TRBD2. Germline V gene data show CDR1 as MNHNS and CDR2 as SASEGT. Unmatched junction bases numbered 7, after V lost 7 bases and J lost 4 bases. CDR3 length: 14 amino acids. The CDR3 bases are TGTGCCAGCACCAGGGACTACTTATACAATGAGCAGTTCTTC. This encodes CASTRDYLYNEQFF.

The chain recombines TRBV21-1 with TRBJ1-2. TRBV21-1 corresponds to a pseudogene. The CDR3 length is 15 residues. The CDR3 sequence: CASSRAKEGKYGYTF. The CDR3 bases are TGTGCCAGCAGCCGAGCCAAGGAAGGGAAGTATGGCTACACCTTC.

The V gene is TRBV5-1, the J gene TRBJ1-3; the D gene is possibly TRBD1 (6 bases). Trimming shortened V by 4 bases and J by 0 bases, and 14 bases separated the two germline ends. CDR3 size: 16 residues. In germline, CDR1 is SGHRS, CDR2 YFSETQ. The CDR3 protein is CASSGGTLNSGNTIYF. DNA for the CDR3: TGCGCCAGCAGCGGGGGGACATTGAACTCTGGAAACACCATATATTTT.

V usage is TRBV5-1 and J usage is TRBJ1-3; no clear D. Trimming left V 2 bases short and J 0 bases short, with 9 bases between. CDR1 SGHRS and CDR2 YFSETQ come from the germline V gene. The CDR3 length is 15 residues. CDR3 sequence reads: CASSFDTGSGNTIYF. The CDR3, as DNA: TGCGCCAGCAGCTTTGACACTGGCTCTGGAAACACCATATATTTT.

This clone was found a few times. This rearrangement joins TRBV19 to TRBJ2-7; tentatively, D is TRBD1 (6 bases). V lost 2 bases to trimming and J lost 5 bases, with 16 bases between them. This CDR3 comprises 15 residues. Per germline, CDR1 LNHDA and CDR2 SQIVND (reference sequence). CDR3 protein: CASSISGQVTNEQYF. The CDR3 DNA sequence: TGTGCCAGTAGTATATCGGGACAAGTGACTAACGAGCAGTACTTC.

The gene calls are TRBV27 and TRBJ2-1, with 13 bases fitting TRBD2. Germline CDR1 MNHEY, CDR2 SMNVEV (reference sequence). Trimming took 5 bases from V and 0 from J; bases not matched to a gene: 7. The CDR3 totals 18 residues. CDR3 nucleotides: TGTGCCAGCAGTCCTGGACTAGCGGGGGCCCTCTCCTACAATGAGCAGTTCTTC. Translation: CASSPGLAGALSYNEQFF.

The chain combines TRBV9 with TRBJ2-2, with TRBD1 identical over 9 bases. Germline V lookup: CDR1 SGDLS, CDR2 YYNGEE. The junction had 6 bases not matched to a gene; V was cut back by 4 bases and J by 5 bases. The CDR3 consists of 15 residues. CDR3 nucleotide sequence: TGTGCCAGCAGCTTGGGACAGGGATGGACCGGGGAGCTGTTTTTT. It translates to CASSLGQGWTGELFF.

The genes are TRBV5-5 and TRBJ1-2; D ambiguous. The length of the CDR3 is 16 residues. Trimming stripped 0 bases from V and 4 bases from J, with 16 bases between. Germline-derived CDR1 and CDR2 are SGHKS and YYEKEE (reference sequence). CDR3 bases: TGTGCCAGCAGCTTGGGGAACCCGTGGGAAAGCTATGGCTACACCTTC. Amino acid sequence: CASSLGNPWESYGYTF.

The chain joins TRBV14 to TRBJ1-4; TRBD1 matches at 9 bases. This CDR3 region has 13 residues. Per the germline V gene, CDR1 is SGHDN and CDR2 is FVKESK. V shed 5 bases, J shed 8 bases, and the junction held 3 bases outside the gene matches. The CDR3 sequence is CASSLGTGEKLFF. The CDR3 DNA reads as TGTGCCAGCAGCTTGGGGACAGGGGAAAAACTGTTTTTT.

Points on this clone: A much larger clone differs by one base, so this may be a read error. Other DNA sequences from this sample encode an identical CDR3 as well. V gene TRBV6-5 combines with J gene TRBJ2-6; no definite D call. This CDR3 has 16 residues. Germline V gene lookup returns CDR1 MNHEY and CDR2 SVGAGI. The CDR3 region is CASSYFKVSGANVLTF. CDR3 in DNA: TGTGCCAGTAGTTACTTCAAGGTATCTGGGGCCAACGTCCTGACTTTC.

This rearrangement joins TRBV30 to TRBJ2-5, with TRBD2 matching 10 bases. The CDR3 is 13 amino acids. Germline V lookup: CDR1 GTSNPN, CDR2 SVGIG (reference sequence). Trimming took 2 bases from V and 9 from J; bases not matched to a gene: 6. In DNA form, the CDR3 reads TGTGCCTGGAGTTCCCTAGCGGGAGCGTCCCAGTACTTC. Its protein is CAWSSLAGASQYF.

The chain uses TRBV7-2 and TRBJ1-2; D is unclear. Germline assignment: CDR1 SGHTA and CDR2 FQGNSA. The CDR3 is 14 residues long. V lost 1 base and J 2 bases, leaving 8 bases between the germline ends. In nucleotides, the CDR3 is TGTGCCAGCAGCTTAGGACACATCAACTATGGCTACACCTTC. Amino acids: CASSLGHINYGYTF.

As regards this clone: One end of the junction fails to match germline, which may point to a read error. The J gene is TRBJ2-6, the V gene TRBV12-5; TRBD1 agrees at 11 bases. The germline V gene has CDR1 LGHNT and CDR2 FRNRAP. The CDR3 spans 17 residues. CDR3 in amino acids: CASGLDRGLAGANVLTF. Here the CDR3 DNA reads TGTGCTAGTGGCTTGGACAGGGGGCTGGCGGGGGCCAACGTCCTGACTTTC.

The V and J genes are TRBV6-5 and TRBJ1-1; TRBD1 matches 7 bases. With V trimmed by 6 bases and J by 8 bases, 12 bases remained unmatched. CDR1 is MNHEY and CDR2 is SVGAGI in the germline V gene. The CDR3 runs 14 residues. Here the CDR3 DNA reads TGTGCCAGCAGCCGCCGGGAGGGGGCTGCCGAAGCTTTCTTT. Protein product: CASSRREGAAEAFF.

V gene TRBV4-3 combines with J gene TRBJ1-1; no definite D call. The CDR3 sequence is 12 residues long. V was cut by 3 bases and J by 4 bases, with 6 bases left in between. Germline V lookup: CDR1 LGHNA, CDR2 YSLEER. CDR3 DNA sequence: TGCGCCAGCAGCCAGGCAGGCACTGAAGCTTTCTTT. Translation: CASSQAGTEAFF.

The genes are TRBV2 and TRBJ1-5; 7 bases line up with TRBD1. Germline CDR1 is SNHLY and CDR2 is FYNNEI. After removal of 8 bases from V and 3 bases from J, the junction contained 4 bases not matched to a gene. The CDR3 covers 13 residues. CDR3 DNA sequence: TGTGCCAGCGGGGGACAGAACAATCAGCCCCAGCATTTT. The encoded protein is CASGGQNNQPQHF.

The J gene is TRBJ2-7, the V gene TRBV19, with 7 bases that match TRBD2. The CDR3 runs 14 residues. Per the germline V gene, CDR1 is LNHDA and CDR2 is SQIVND (reference sequence). After removal of 4 bases from V and 2 bases from J, the junction contained 5 bases not matched to a gene. CDR3 sequence reads: CASSNPGLTYEQYF. The CDR3 nucleotides are TGTGCCAGTAGTAATCCGGGACTAACCTACGAGCAGTACTTC.

This clone was counted once. The rearrangement uses TRBV5-1 and TRBJ1-1; D might be TRBD1 (5 bases). Per germline, CDR1 SGHRS and CDR2 YFSETQ. The CDR3 length is 14 residues. The V end lost 1 base, the J end lost 5 bases, and 12 bases lay between the germline ends. The CDR3 nucleotides are TGCGCCAGCAGCTTGTGGGGCGCGGGGACTGAAGCTTTCTTT. Protein sequence: CASSLWGAGTEAFF. The full variable domain, in which reference TRBV5-1 and TRBJ1-1 provide the parts outside the CDR3, is KAGVTQTPRYLIKTRGQQVTLSCSPISGHRSVSWYQQTPGQGLQFLFEYFSETQRNKGNFPGRFSGRQFSNSRSEMNVSTLELGDSALYLCASSLWGAGTEAFFGQGTRLTVV.

The chain joins TRBV19 to TRBJ2-2; D unresolved. The CDR3 length is 16 residues. Trimming left V 4 bases short and J 3 bases short, with 15 bases between. Germline CDR1 LNHDA, CDR2 SQIVND (reference sequence). The chain's CDR3 is CASSTSRRGYTGELFF. The CDR3 coding sequence is TGTGCCAGTAGTACCTCCCGTCGCGGTTACACCGGGGAGCTGTTTTTT.

This clone has just a few counts. The genes are TRBV2 and TRBJ2-2, with D possibly TRBD1 on 5 matching bases. The CDR3 spans 11 residues. Trimming cost V 11 bases and J 4 bases, with 8 bases left between them. Germline assignment: CDR1 SNHLY and CDR2 FYNNEI. CDR3 loop: CAGQITGELFF. The CDR3 nucleotides read TGTGCCGGACAAATCACCGGGGAGCTGTTTTTT.

This clone has at least ten counts. Other DNA sequences within the sample encode an identical CDR3. The rearrangement links TRBV2 to TRBJ1-5; no clear D. This CDR3 has 14 residues. Per the germline V gene, CDR1 is SNHLY and CDR2 is FYNNEI. V was clipped by 5 bases and J by 0 bases, with 8 bases between them. The CDR3 DNA is TGTGCCAGCAGTCAATCCAATAGCAATCAGCCCCAGCATTTT. Translation: CASSQSNSNQPQHF.